Below are 32 T cell receptor beta chains sequenced from a single sample in a study of blood T cell repertoires in COVID-19. The assay was immunoSEQ multiplex PCR, and TCRdb's table has in-frame clones only and misses some. The sample contains 97,000 or so clones, nearly 90% of which appear only once. Sequencing was done on a sample of peripheral blood. These receptors originate from a man aged 50 to 59 with active COVID-19.

The chain has TRBV29-1 and TRBJ1-1, with D perhaps matching TRBD1 (5 bases). Germline V gives CDR1 SQVTM, CDR2 ANQGSEA. The V and J ends lost 6 bases and 7 bases respectively, with 18 bases between them. This CDR3 has 13 amino acids. The CDR3 sequence: CSVGLWRGGEAFF. Here the CDR3 DNA reads TGCAGCGTAGGCCTTTGGAGGGGTGGTGAAGCTTTCTTT.

The chain combines TRBV27 with TRBJ2-5; 8 bases match TRBD2. Trimming at V came to 5 bases and at J to 4 bases, leaving 6 bases not matched to a gene. CDR1 and CDR2 from the germline V gene are MNHEY and SMNVEV (reference sequence). The length of the CDR3 is 14 residues. The CDR3 bases are TGTGCCAGCAGTCCAATCGGGGGGGGAGAGACCCAGTACTTC. Amino acid sequence: CASSPIGGGETQYF.

The chain carries TRBV4-1 and TRBJ1-1; D not certain. Per germline, CDR1 MGHRA and CDR2 YSYEKL. This CDR3 is built from 15 residues. Trimming removed 8 bases from V and 4 bases from J, with 20 bases in between. The CDR3 region is CASRSVGSRSTEAFF. The CDR3 coding sequence is TGCGCCAGCCGCAGCGTCGGGTCCCGGTCCACTGAAGCTTTCTTT.

The chain employs TRBV19 and TRBJ2-3, with D perhaps matching TRBD1 (7 bases). Germline CDR1 LNHDA, CDR2 SQIVND (reference sequence). V lost 8 bases and J lost 2, with 14 bases in between. This CDR3 region has 14 residues. CDR3 nucleotide sequence: TGTGCCAGTGGAGGGACAGCCTTCACAGATACGCAGTATTTT. As protein: CASGGTAFTDTQYF.

The chain has TRBV9 and TRBJ2-1; a possible D gene is TRBD2 (6 bases). This CDR3 region has 15 residues. Germline CDR1 is SGDLS and CDR2 is YYNGEE. Trimming pared 0 bases from V and 5 bases from J, leaving 12 bases between. The CDR3 nucleotides are TGTGCCAGCAGCGTAGAAGGTAGCGGAAACAATGAGCAGTTCTTC. Residues: CASSVEGSGNNEQFF.

The CDR3 nucleotides read TGTGCCAGCAGCAAAACCAGGGGGGGACAGGGCACAGATACGCAGTATTTT. Translated: CASSKTRGGQGTDTQYF. The chain links TRBV21-1 to TRBJ2-3; TRBD1 is taken as the D call from the table, unchecked against the DNA. TRBV21-1 is listed as a pseudogene. CDR3 length equals 17 residues.

J is TRBJ2-3 and V is TRBV11-2; 7 bases fit TRBD2. Germline V CDR1 and CDR2: SGHAT, FQNNGV. The CDR3 spans 18 residues. V trimming: 0 bases; J trimming: 3 bases; junction bases outside the gene matches: 12. CDR3 in DNA: TGTGCCAGCAGCTTAGATAGCGGGTGGACTAAAAGGACAGATACGCAGTATTTT. Translating it yields CASSLDSGWTKRTDTQYF.

The J gene is TRBJ2-7, the V gene TRBV4-1, with no clear D. Germline CDR1 MGHRA, CDR2 YSYEKL. The CDR3 has 16 residues. The ends were cut back, 0 bases at V and 9 bases at J, with 21 bases in the middle. The CDR3, as DNA: TGCGCCAGCAGCCAAGATTTGTTGTTTTCTGGGCTCGGGCAGTACTTC. It translates to CASSQDLLFSGLGQYF.

The chain joins TRBV19 to TRBJ2-1; maybe TRBD2 (6 bases). V was trimmed by 8 bases and J by 1 base, leaving 15 bases between them. This CDR3 region has 15 residues. Germline values: CDR1 LNHDA, CDR2 SQIVND (reference sequence). The CDR3 is CASSNRDFSYNEQFF. The CDR3, as DNA: TGTGCCAGTTCTAACCGGGACTTTTCCTACAATGAGCAGTTCTTC.

The genes are TRBV6-5 and TRBJ2-1; TRBD2 matches at 11 bases. J lost 12 bases, V lost 6 bases, and 10 bases had no gene match. This CDR3 spans 14 amino acids. Germline V gives CDR1 MNHEY, CDR2 SVGAGI. The CDR3 reads CASRSSGGTFGQFF. The CDR3 bases are TGTGCCAGCAGGTCTAGCGGGGGGACCTTCGGGCAGTTCTTC.

The chain is built from TRBV6-5 and TRBJ1-3; D might be TRBD1 (5 bases). V was shortened by 6 bases and J by 2 bases, with 11 bases between the two germline ends. This CDR3 is built from 14 residues. Germline-derived CDR1 and CDR2 are MNHEY and SVGAGI. Written as DNA, the CDR3 is TGTGCCAGCAGCCCGGGACTAGCTGGAAACACCATATATTTT. As protein: CASSPGLAGNTIYF.

The rearrangement uses TRBV13 and TRBJ2-3, with TRBD2 identical over 14 bases. The germline V gene encodes CDR1 PRHDT and CDR2 FYEKMQ (reference sequence). CDR3 length: 19 residues. Germline trimming cut 4 bases from V and 0 bases from J; bases unmatched to any gene: 9. The CDR3, as DNA: TGTGCCAGCAGCTCCCGCGGACTAGCGGGGGGTCCTAGCACAGATACGCAGTATTTT. The encoded protein is CASSSRGLAGGPSTDTQYF.

This chain joins TRBV5-1 and TRBJ1-2, with D possibly matching TRBD1 (5 bases). Trimming took off 4 bases at V and 4 bases at J, with 20 bases between the two ends. The germline V gene has CDR1 SGHRS and CDR2 YFSETQ. The CDR3 runs 16 residues. The CDR3 nucleotides read TGCGCCAGCAGCCCCCCCCTTCGAGCAGGGCCCTATGGCTACACCTTC. The encoded protein is CASSPPLRAGPYGYTF.

The chain links TRBV20-1 to TRBJ2-3, with TRBD2 identical over 10 bases. V lost 3 bases and J lost 6; bases outside the gene matches: 12. This CDR3 contains 16 residues. Germline V CDR1 and CDR2: DFQATT, SNEGSKA (reference sequence). The CDR3 loop reads CSASAHNSGGRDTQYF. In DNA, the CDR3 is TGCAGTGCTAGTGCCCATAATAGCGGGGGGAGGGATACGCAGTATTTT.

This clone was recorded only once. This CDR3 is also generated by other DNA sequences in the sample. The chain employs TRBV30 and TRBJ1-1; no reliable D call. The CDR3 consists of 11 residues. V gave up 3 bases and J gave up 7 bases, with 9 bases separating them. Per germline, CDR1 GTSNPN and CDR2 SVGIG (reference sequence). The CDR3 is CAWSPTREAFF. The DNA for the CDR3 is TGTGCCTGGAGCCCGACACGTGAAGCTTTCTTT.

The chain joins TRBV30 to TRBJ1-4; D may be TRBD1 (5 bases). The V gene's germline CDR1 is GTSNPN and CDR2 SVGIG (reference sequence). This CDR3 has 13 amino acids. The V gene lost 3 bases and the J gene lost 4 bases, with 9 bases spanning the gap. CDR3: CAWRRQNNEKLFF. Written as DNA, the CDR3 is TGTGCCTGGAGGAGACAGAATAATGAAAAACTGTTTTTT. The variable domain in full, completed from reference TRBV30 and TRBJ1-4, reads SQTIHQWPATLVQPVGSPLSLECTVEGTSNPNLYWYRQAAGRGLQLLFYSVGIGQISSEVPQNLSASRPQDRQFILSSKKLLLSDSGFYLCAWRRQNNEKLFFGSGTQLSVL.

This chain uses TRBV7-2 with TRBJ1-6; tentative D call: TRBD1 (5 bases). CDR3 size: 15 residues. CDR1 SGHTA and CDR2 FQGNSA come from the germline V gene. The germline V and J ends were trimmed by 5 bases and 8 bases, with 16 bases remaining between them. Here the CDR3 DNA reads TGTGCCAGCAGCCCCTCCGTCAGGGTTGATTCACCCCTCCACTTT. Protein sequence: CASSPSVRVDSPLHF.

The J gene is TRBJ2-7, the V gene TRBV7-8, with D possibly TRBD1 on 6 matching bases. Germline CDR1 SGHVS, CDR2 FQNEAQ. V lost 3 bases to trimming and J lost 0 bases, with 9 bases between them. CDR3 length equals 14 residues. CDR3 protein: CASSFMDSSYEQYF. For the CDR3, the DNA is TGTGCCAGCAGCTTCATGGACAGCTCCTACGAGCAGTACTTC.

The chain joins TRBV5-1 to TRBJ2-1; TRBD2 agrees at 8 bases. Germline CDR1 reads SGHRS; CDR2 reads YFSETQ. There are 16 residues in the CDR3. The ends lost 0 bases at V and 2 bases at J; junction bases unmatched: 4. CDR3 sequence (DNA): TGCGCCAGCAGCTTGGTCGGGACTAGGGCCTACAATGAGCAGTTCTTC. Residues: CASSLVGTRAYNEQFF.

The rearrangement joins TRBV9 to TRBJ2-1, with D maybe TRBD2 (6 bases). Trimming took off 4 bases at V and 2 bases at J, with 10 bases between the two ends. CDR1 and CDR2 from the germline V gene are SGDLS and YYNGEE. CDR3 size: 14 residues. CDR3: CASSPGGAYNEQFF. CDR3 sequence (DNA): TGTGCCAGCAGCCCCGGAGGGGCCTACAATGAGCAGTTCTTC.

J is TRBJ2-5 and V is TRBV4-2; D remains unclear. This CDR3 is built from 15 residues. Germline V gene data show CDR1 as LGHNA and CDR2 as YNFKEQ. Trimming shortened V by 0 bases and J by 0 bases, and 8 bases separated the two germline ends. As DNA, the CDR3 is TGTGCCAGCAGCCAAGAAACTCCTTACCAAGAGACCCAGTACTTC. Translating it yields CASSQETPYQETQYF.

The chain links TRBV19 to TRBJ1-5; D possibly corresponds to TRBD1 (6 bases). Trimming removed 0 bases from V and 7 bases from J, with 13 bases in between. Germline V gene data show CDR1 as LNHDA and CDR2 as SQIVND (reference sequence). The CDR3 length is 15 residues. CDR3 coding DNA: TGTGCCAGTAGTATAGATTCAGGGGTAGGACAGCCCCAGCATTTT. Protein sequence: CASSIDSGVGQPQHF. The whole variable domain, filled in from reference TRBV19 and TRBJ1-5, reads DGGITQSPKYLFRKEGQNVTLSCEQNLNHDAMYWYRQDPGQGLRLIYYSQIVNDFQKGDIAEGYSVSREKKESFPLTVTSAQKNPTAFYLCASSIDSGVGQPQHFGDGTRLSIL.

This clone was detected only a few times. V usage is TRBV6-6 and J usage is TRBJ1-5; the D is unclear. This CDR3 comprises 14 residues. Germline CDR1 and CDR2: MNHNY and SVGAGI (reference sequence). V was trimmed by 1 base and J by 4 bases, leaving 8 bases between them. The CDR3 sequence is CASSYWAENQPQHF. CDR3 bases: TGTGCCAGCAGTTACTGGGCAGAGAATCAGCCCCAGCATTTT.

V is TRBV10-1 and J is TRBJ2-7; tentatively, D is TRBD1 (6 bases). The germline V gene encodes CDR1 WNHNN and CDR2 SYGVQD (reference sequence). This CDR3 has 13 amino acids. V was trimmed by 4 bases and J by 6 bases, leaving 13 bases between them. In DNA, the CDR3 is TGCGCCAGCAGTGCCTACAGGGAAGCCGAGCAGTACTTC. This translates into CASSAYREAEQYF.

On this clone itself: This sample includes further DNA sequences coding for the same CDR3. The chain is built from TRBV7-3 and TRBJ1-5; no clear D. Trimming took 3 bases from V and 3 from J, leaving 9 bases between them. The germline CDR1 and CDR2 sequences are SGHTA and FQGTGA. CDR3 length: 14 residues. For the CDR3, the DNA is TGTGCCAGCAGCTTGGGCGGGAACAATCAGCCCCAGCATTTT. Its protein is CASSLGGNNQPQHF.

The V and J genes are TRBV4-1 and TRBJ2-1; D may be TRBD2 (6 bases). The germline V gene has CDR1 MGHRA and CDR2 YSYEKL. The ends were cut back, 0 bases at V and 7 bases at J, with 13 bases in the middle. The CDR3 sequence is 15 residues long. Here the CDR3 reads CASSQERGGWNEQFF. The CDR3 DNA follows: TGCGCCAGCAGCCAAGAAAGGGGAGGTTGGAATGAGCAGTTCTTC.

The chain employs TRBV14 and TRBJ1-1; D gene unclear. CDR1 and CDR2 from the germline V gene are SGHDN and FVKESK. This CDR3 contains 14 residues. The V gene lost 1 base and the J gene lost 5 bases, with 11 bases spanning the gap. The CDR3 sequence is CASSQAGGKTEAFF. CDR3 nucleotides: TGTGCCAGCAGCCAAGCTGGAGGGAAGACTGAAGCTTTCTTT. The full variable domain, with the rest looked up from reference TRBV14 and TRBJ1-1, is EAGVTQFPSHSVIEKGQTVTLRCDPISGHDNLYWYRRVMGKEIKFLLHFVKESKQDESGMPNNRFLAERTGGTYSTLKVQPAELEDSGVYFCASSQAGGKTEAFFGQGTRLTVV.

The chain uses TRBV5-1 and TRBJ2-1; 7 positions match TRBD2. The V gene's germline CDR1 is SGHRS and CDR2 YFSETQ. This CDR3 comprises 15 residues. Germline trimming cut 4 bases from V and 0 bases from J; bases unmatched to any gene: 4. Here the CDR3 DNA reads TGCGCCAGCAGCCTACTAGCGAGCTCCTACAATGAGCAGTTCTTC. Protein sequence: CASSLLASSYNEQFF.

V gene TRBV7-9 combines with J gene TRBJ2-3; TRBD2 aligns across 14 bases. Germline V gene sequence: CDR1 SEHNR, CDR2 FQNEAQ (reference sequence). The junction had 8 bases not matched to a gene; V was cut back by 5 bases and J by 1 base. There are 18 residues in the CDR3. The CDR3 DNA sequence: TGTGCCAGCAGCCGAAGAGGGACTAGCGGGGGCCGCACAGATACGCAGTATTTT. This codes for CASSRRGTSGGRTDTQYF.

This clone occurred once. The chain links TRBV2 to TRBJ2-7, with D possibly matching TRBD2 (10 bases). With 5 bases removed from V and 6 bases from J, the gap between germline ends came to 32 bases. CDR1 is SNHLY and CDR2 is FYNNEI in the germline V gene. This CDR3 is built from 19 residues. The CDR3 DNA follows: TGTGCCAGCAGTCCTACCTGGGACAGGGTTGAGCGGGGGGGCCCCGAGCAGTACTTC. Its protein is CASSPTWDRVERGGPEQYF.

This clone was recorded only once. This chain connects TRBV2 to TRBJ1-6, with D maybe TRBD1 (6 bases). The CDR3 extends over 15 amino acids. Trimming took 4 bases from V and 5 from J, leaving 12 bases between them. Germline V gene data show CDR1 as SNHLY and CDR2 as FYNNEI. The CDR3: CASSGLGHHNSPLHF. The DNA for the CDR3 is TGTGCCAGCAGTGGGTTGGGACACCATAATTCACCCCTCCACTTT.

The chain employs TRBV25-1 and TRBJ2-2; weak D call: TRBD1 (5 bases). Germline values: CDR1 MGHDK, CDR2 SYGVNS. CDR3 length equals 13 residues. The V end lost 5 bases, the J end lost 5 bases, and 9 bases lay between the germline ends. CDR3: CASSQGQTGELFF. The CDR3 nucleotides read TGTGCCAGCAGTCAGGGTCAAACCGGGGAGCTGTTTTTT.